These T cell receptor beta chains were read from a single sample in a study of T-cell reconstitution after alpha-beta-depleted transplantation in children. MiXCR, run by TCRdb on the PCR reads, gives a single entry per CDR3 protein. The table records about 500,000 distinct CDR3 sequences, less than 35% of them present only once. The specimen was PBMCs from the stem cell graft donor, collected from the stem cell graft. The receptors here all came from a human donor who donated a stem cell graft to a child with aplastic anemia. CDR3s include the opening cysteine and the closing phenylalanine or tryptophan. The order of the fields is CDR3 DNA, CDR3 protein, J gene, clone size, V gene, D gene. A D gene is named only where the DNA matches it firmly. Clone size, where shown, is once, few, many, or a class for clones that have expanded.

TGTGCCAGCAGCGTAGTTCCAGGTGATAGAAACACCATATATTTT | CASSVVPGDRNTIYF | TRBJ1-3 | NA | TRBV9 | NA
TGTGCCAGCAGTTCCCTTGGGAACACTGAAGCTTTCTTT | CASSSLGNTEAFF | TRBJ1-1 | NA | TRBV27 | NA
TGTGCCAGCAGCCAACAGGGACGGGGGGAGACCCAGTACTTC | CASSQQGRGETQYF | TRBJ2-5 | few | TRBV9 | NA
TGCAGTGCTTCCCCGGGACTAGCGGTACATGAGCAGTTCTTC | CSASPGLAVHEQFF | TRBJ2-1 | few | TRBV20-1 | TRBD2
TGTGCCAGCAGCTTAGCGGGGGGCTCCTTATCCCTCCACTTT | CASSLAGGSLSLHF | TRBJ1-6 | NA | TRBV7-2 | NA
TGTGCCAGTAGTATCCCTTACTTGAACACTGAAGCTTTCTTT | CASSIPYLNTEAFF | TRBJ1-1 | NA | TRBV19 | NA
TGTGCCAGCAGTCCCTTGGGGGAGCGGGAAAAACTGTTTTTT | CASSPLGEREKLFF | TRBJ1-4 | few | TRBV5-5 | NA
TGCGCCAGCAGCTTGGGACAGGGGATCATTGAGCAGTTCTTC | CASSLGQGIIEQFF | TRBJ2-1 | few | TRBV5-1 | TRBD1
TGTGCCTGGGAGGGGACGGGGAACAATGAGCAGTTCTTC | CAWEGTGNNEQFF | TRBJ2-1 | few | TRBV30 | NA
TGCGCCAGCAGCCCGGGGGTTGGAGCGGGAAGCTTCGATACGCAGTATTTT | CASSPGVGAGSFDTQYF | TRBJ2-3 | NA | TRBV4-3 | TRBD2
TGCAGTGCTAGCCGGACTAGCGACCCCTACGAGCAGTACTTC | CSASRTSDPYEQYF | TRBJ2-7 | NA | TRBV20-1 | TRBD2
TGCAGTGCTAGAGAGCCACTAGCGGGAGTCGAGCAGTACTTC | CSAREPLAGVEQYF | TRBJ2-7 | NA | TRBV20-1 | TRBD2
TGTGCCAGCAGTTACCTGGAACGGACAGGAAGGTCCCTTGCGAACACCGGGGAGCTGTTTTTT | CASSYLERTGRSLANTGELFF | TRBJ2-2 | few | TRBV6-2/TRBV6-3 | TRBD1
TGTGCCAGCAGCTTAGGGACTTTCTCCTACAATGAGCAGTTCTTC | CASSLGTFSYNEQFF | TRBJ2-1 | few | TRBV7-9 | NA
TGTGCCAGCAGCTTAGAGCGCGGATCCTACAATGAGCAGTTCTTC | CASSLERGSYNEQFF | TRBJ2-1 | few | TRBV7-2 | NA
TGTGCCAGCAGATTACTAGCGGGTATCAATGAGCAGTTCTTC | CASRLLAGINEQFF | TRBJ2-1 | few | TRBV7-2 | TRBD2
TGCGCCAGCAGCTTGCAGGCTCCCTCATCCTACAATGAGCAGTTCTTC | CASSLQAPSSYNEQFF | TRBJ2-1 | few | TRBV5-1 | NA
TGTGCCAGCAGCCCCGGGGGCGCGAACACCGGGGAGCTGTTTTTT | CASSPGGANTGELFF | TRBJ2-2 | NA | TRBV11-3 | NA
TGCAGCGTTGTAAAAGGGTCAGGGAATGAGCAGTTCTTC | CSVVKGSGNEQFF | TRBJ2-1 | NA | TRBV29-1 | NA
TGTGCCTTAGGGGATGGCTACACCTTC | CALGDGYTF | TRBJ1-2 | few | TRBV30 | NA
TGCAGCGTTGAAGTAGTTGGGGCCTACGAGCAGTACTTC | CSVEVVGAYEQYF | TRBJ2-7 | NA | TRBV29-1 | NA
TGCAGTGCTAGAGGCGGGCAGGGGGCTATCCCCATGAAGGGCCCGGAAGCTTTCTTT | CSARGGQGAIPMKGPEAFF | TRBJ1-1 | NA | TRBV20-1 | TRBD1
TGTGCCAGCAGCAGCAAACTCTTGACTCAGCCCCAGCATTTT | CASSSKLLTQPQHF | TRBJ1-5 | NA | TRBV7-2 | NA
TGCAGTGCTAGTTTGATAGCGGTTTACAATGAGCAGTTCTTC | CSASLIAVYNEQFF | TRBJ2-1 | NA | TRBV20-1 | NA
TGCAGCGTTGAGGCCACGGAAGGCGGGGAGCTGTTTTTT | CSVEATEGGELFF | TRBJ2-2 | NA | TRBV29-1 | NA
TGTGCCAGCAGCGGGCAGACAGGGGCTAATGAAAAACTGTTTTTT | CASSGQTGANEKLFF | TRBJ1-4 | NA | TRBV7-2 | TRBD1
TGTGCCAGCAGTTCTGGGACAGATAGCAATCAGCCCCAGCATTTT | CASSSGTDSNQPQHF | TRBJ1-5 | few | TRBV27 | TRBD1
TGTGCCAGCAGCCAAGATACTATGGGACGAAGAGGTAATGAGCAGTTCTTC | CASSQDTMGRRGNEQFF | TRBJ2-1 | NA | TRBV14 | NA